A single sample is the source of the 15 T cell receptor beta chains below, sequenced in a study of T cell clones after liver transplantation. Clones were sequenced by immunoSEQ multiplex PCR, and TCRdb holds only the in-frame ones, with some missing. In the table there are roughly 120,000 clones, just over 90% of which are singletons. Specimen: CD4+ T cells from blood, collected 12 months after liver transplant. These receptors were collected from a human patient who received a liver transplant. Among the T cells, some may be from the graft donor.

This chain links TRBV10-3 with TRBJ2-3; D may be TRBD2 (6 bases). This CDR3 region has 11 residues. The germline CDR1 and CDR2 sequences are ENHRY and SYGVKD. Trimming took 5 bases from V and 8 from J, leaving 8 bases between them. The CDR3: CAISSSGTQYF. The CDR3 DNA sequence: TGTGCCATCAGTAGTAGCGGTACGCAGTATTTT.

The genes are TRBV28 and TRBJ1-4, with D possibly being TRBD1 (6 bases). Germline V gives CDR1 MDHEN, CDR2 SYDVKM. This CDR3 comprises 15 residues. Trimming removed 3 bases from V and 5 bases from J, with 13 bases in between. As DNA, the CDR3 is TGTGCCAGCAGTTTTCAGGACAGAGGGAATGAAAAACTGTTTTTT. It translates to CASSFQDRGNEKLFF. Based on the CDR3 plus reference TRBV28 and TRBJ1-4, the full variable domain is DVKVTQSSRYLVKRTGEKVFLECVQDMDHENMFWYRQDPGLGLRLIYFSYDVKMKEKGDIPEGYSVSREKKERFSLILESASTNQTSMYLCASSFQDRGNEKLFFGSGTQLSVL.

The chain uses TRBV7-2 and TRBJ2-7; D unresolved. Germline V gene sequence: CDR1 SGHTA, CDR2 FQGNSA. The V end lost 5 bases, the J end lost 10 bases, and 12 bases lay between the germline ends. CDR3 length equals 11 residues. The CDR3 nucleotides read TGTGCCAGCAGCAAATTCAAGGATCAGTACTTC. Translated: CASSKFKDQYF.

By share, this clone counts as medium-sized (0.01 to 0.1%). V is TRBV18 and J is TRBJ1-5; D may be TRBD1 (6 bases). From germline, CDR1 is KGHSH and CDR2 LQKENI. CDR3 length equals 15 residues. V lost 5 bases and J lost 3, with 14 bases in between. CDR3 nucleotides: TGTGCCAGCTCATCAGGACAGAAATTCAATCAGCCCCAGCATTTT. Protein: CASSSGQKFNQPQHF.

In this sample, this clone turned up once. The chain links TRBV28 to TRBJ2-7; 8 positions match TRBD2. The CDR3 is 15 residues long. Germline CDR1 reads MDHEN; CDR2 reads SYDVKM. Trimming removed 4 bases from V and 4 bases from J; junction bases left unmatched: 9. This chain's CDR3 is CASSSSGLAGYEQYF. The CDR3 DNA is TGTGCCAGCAGTTCTTCTGGGCTAGCGGGTTACGAGCAGTACTTC.

V gene TRBV2 combines with J gene TRBJ2-3; TRBD1 matches at 9 bases. The junction had 4 bases not matched to a gene; V was cut back by 5 bases and J by 4 bases. The CDR3 has 14 amino acids. Germline-derived CDR1 and CDR2 are SNHLY and FYNNEI. The CDR3 DNA reads as TGTGCCAGCAGTTGGGACAGGGAGTCAGATACGCAGTATTTT. Translation: CASSWDRESDTQYF.

The V gene is TRBV7-2, the J gene TRBJ2-7, with D unresolved. V was clipped by 5 bases and J by 4 bases, with 6 bases between them. Germline-derived CDR1 and CDR2 are SGHTA and FQGNSA. The CDR3 consists of 11 residues. CDR3 DNA: TGTGCCAGCAGCCCCGAGTACGAGCAGTACTTC. Encoded protein: CASSPEYEQYF.

This clone occurred once. The V call is TRBV29-1, the J call TRBJ2-5, with D perhaps TRBD1 or TRBD2 (5 bases each). The J call is in doubt because the DNA end fits TRBJ2-7 better. The CDR3 spans 13 residues. Germline-derived CDR1 and CDR2 are SQVTM and ANQGSEA. CDR3 sequence: CSVGDGTRYEQYF. The CDR3 DNA is TGCAGCGTGGGGGACGGAACGCGCTACGAGCAGTACTTC.

The chain uses TRBV7-2 and TRBJ2-7, with 15 bases aligning to TRBD2. The V and J ends lost 1 base and 7 bases, in that order; junction bases with no gene match: 8. Germline V gene lookup returns CDR1 SGHTA and CDR2 FQGNSA. This CDR3 has 17 amino acids. CDR3 in amino acids: CASSLGTSGRGLEEQYF. CDR3 in DNA: TGTGCCAGCAGCTTAGGGACTAGCGGGAGGGGCCTCGAAGAGCAGTACTTC.

The CDR3: CASSLPLGDRGRNTYEQYF. The DNA for the CDR3 is TGTGCCAGCAGTTTACCCCTCGGGGACAGGGGCCGAAACACCTACGAGCAGTACTTC. J is TRBJ2-7 and V is TRBV28, with 10 bases that match TRBD1. CDR1 and CDR2 from the germline V gene are MDHEN and SYDVKM. There are 19 residues in the CDR3. Losses at the gene ends were 2 bases for V and 2 bases for J; bases not matched to a gene: 15.

V is TRBV5-6 and J is TRBJ2-7; 9 bases align to TRBD1. The germline V gene encodes CDR1 SGHDT and CDR2 YYEEEE. The J segment lost 3 bases and the V segment lost 4 bases, leaving 5 bases of the junction unmatched. The CDR3 extends over 14 amino acids. CDR3 bases: TGTGCCAGCAGCGGAAAGACAGGGGGCTACGAGCAGTACTTC. This translates into CASSGKTGGYEQYF.

J is TRBJ1-2 and V is TRBV11-2; TRBD1 matches at 10 bases. Trimming at V came to 1 base and at J to 6 bases, leaving 5 bases not matched to a gene. This CDR3 has 15 amino acids. Looked up from germline, CDR1 is SGHAT and CDR2 is FQNNGV. The chain's CDR3 is CASSLGPGTGDGYTF. In DNA form, the CDR3 reads TGTGCCAGCAGCTTAGGGCCCGGGACAGGGGATGGCTACACCTTC.

The chain has TRBV14 and TRBJ2-1, with D possibly TRBD2 on 6 matching bases. Germline V gene lookup returns CDR1 SGHDN and CDR2 FVKESK. CDR3 length equals 18 residues. V shed 4 bases and J shed 2 bases, with 21 bases lying between them. CDR3 bases: TGTGCCAGCAGCCGGATACCAGCCGGGACTTCGCCCTACAATGAGCAGTTCTTC. This gives the protein CASSRIPAGTSPYNEQFF.

The chain couples TRBV5-1 to TRBJ2-5; 10 bases are shared with TRBD2. The CDR3 extends over 16 amino acids. The J segment lost 2 bases and the V segment lost 4 bases, leaving 8 bases of the junction unmatched. In germline, CDR1 is SGHRS, CDR2 YFSETQ. CDR3 nucleotides: TGCGCCAGCAGCCAAGGACTAGCGGCCGTACAAGAGACCCAGTACTTC. It is translated as CASSQGLAAVQETQYF.

The rearrangement links TRBV4-3 to TRBJ2-5; D gene unclear. Trimming removed 0 bases from V and 3 bases from J, with 8 bases in between. CDR1 is LGHNA and CDR2 is YSLEER in the germline V gene. This CDR3 has 14 residues. The CDR3 bases are TGCGCCAGCAGCCAAGAACAAGGGAAAGAGACCCAGTACTTC. It specifies CASSQEQGKETQYF.